This T cell receptor (beta chain) is from a study of shared clonotypes between healthy human individuals. The V gene's germline CDR1 is MNHNS and CDR2 SASEGT. The V end was cut by 2 bases, the J end by 8 bases, with 18 bases between. The CDR3 is made up of 15 amino acids. The method was immunoSEQ multiplex PCR; TCRdb's version includes in-frame clones alone and lacks a portion of them. The sample holds 2.3 million or so clones, roughly 93% seen once. This clone has just one count. The chain carries TRBV6-1 and TRBJ1-2, with no clear D. This receptor was obtained from a man between 18 and 29 years old in good health. Some clones in this sample may be carry-over from other donors' samples. The sample taken for sequencing was naive CD4+ T cells from PBMCs. As to subset: CD45RA+ positively selected. The CDR3 sequence is CASSESVHPFLGYTF. The CDR3 DNA reads as TGTGCCAGCAGTGAAAGTGTCCACCCCTTTTTGGGCTACACCTTC.